This T cell receptor beta chain emerged from a study of blood T cell repertoires in COVID-19. Germline V gene sequence: CDR1 MDHEN, CDR2 SYDVKM. J lost 6 bases, V lost 6 bases, and 10 bases had no gene match. There are 15 residues in the CDR3. Method: immunoSEQ multiplex PCR; TCRdb's copy keeps in-frame clones and lacks some. The sample includes under 200,000 clones, roughly 87% seen only once; the top ten take 5.5% to 8.5%. The sequence was obtained from a woman in her forties or fifties who had recovered from COVID-19. Sequenced: PBMCs or T cells enriched from blood (not recorded which). This chain uses TRBV28 with TRBJ1-2; 10 bases are shared with TRBD1. The CDR3 region is CASRGLTGTGDGYTF. Here the CDR3 DNA reads TGTGCCAGCAGGGGGCTCACCGGGACAGGGGATGGCTACACCTTC.